This T cell receptor beta chain was recorded in a study of cytomegalovirus exposure and HLA in healthy donors. Primers: 60 Vbeta forward and 13 Jbeta reverse. How the authors handled the data: It was a later analysis that counted about 80 million unique TCR beta chains, of which 8.5 million to 12 million were shared. Generated by immunoSEQ multiplex PCR, the TCRdb table keeps only in-frame clones and is missing some. V and J calls and clone size are those listed in that table; D and trimming were worked out from the DNA. Recorded for this sample: approximately 210,000 clones. Material for sequencing was PBMCs. This clonotype was sampled from a woman aged 30 to 39 in good health and CMV-seropositive.

CDR3 nucleotide sequence: TGTGCCAGTACAGGGGTGGGGCCCCAGCATTTT. Amino acid sequence: CASTGVGPQHF. The chain uses TRBV19 and TRBJ1-5, with a possible D match to TRBD1 (6 bases). Germline values: CDR1 LNHDA, CDR2 SQIVND (reference sequence). Trimming removed 7 bases at V and 9 bases at J, with 10 bases between. This CDR3 has 11 residues.